The sample holds one count of the clone carrying this T cell receptor (beta chain). Antigen specificity is unknown. Primers included in the PCR were 60 Vbeta and 13 Jbeta primers. The assay was immunoSEQ multiplex PCR, and TCRdb's table has in-frame clones only and misses some. There are 35,000 to 55,000 clones in the sample; about half occur only once, and around 5.8% lies in the top ten. These data are taken from a study of cytomegalovirus exposure and HLA in healthy donors. Overall study context: Within an early data release were 80 million to 90 million unique TCRs drawn from HLA-typed donors. Of around 400 genotyped donors, 81% grouped in the Caucasian-associated ancestry cluster. Findings and limits, study-wide: Analysis performed later found about 17,000 TCR beta sequences associated with HLA alleles at 0.05 false discovery rate.

CDR3 length: 15 amino acids. Trimming at V came to 3 bases and at J to 5 bases, leaving 4 bases not matched to a gene. The germline V gene encodes CDR1 SGHTS and CDR2 YDEGEE. The genes are TRBV5-8 and TRBJ2-5; 13 bases map to TRBD2. Material for sequencing was PBMCs. This TCR came from a man aged 55 to 70 in good health and CMV-seronegative. The CDR3 coding sequence is TGTGCCAGCAGCTCGGGACTAGCGGGGACTGAGACCCAGTACTTC. Its protein is CASSSGLAGTETQYF.